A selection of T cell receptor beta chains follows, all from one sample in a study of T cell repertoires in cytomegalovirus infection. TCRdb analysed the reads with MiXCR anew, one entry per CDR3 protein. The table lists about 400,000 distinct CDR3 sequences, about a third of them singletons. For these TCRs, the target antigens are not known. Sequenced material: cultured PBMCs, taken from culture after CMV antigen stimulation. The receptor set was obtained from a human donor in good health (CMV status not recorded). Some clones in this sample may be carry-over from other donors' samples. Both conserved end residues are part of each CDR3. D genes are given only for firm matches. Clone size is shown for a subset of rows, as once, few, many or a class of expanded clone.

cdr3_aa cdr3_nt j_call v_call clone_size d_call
CASSEGRAYGYTF TGTGCCAGCAGTGAAGGCAGGGCCTATGGCTACACCTTC TRBJ1-2 TRBV2 NA NA
CASSATNSPLNF TGTGCCAGCAGTGCGACAAACAGTCCCCTGAACTTC TRBJ2-4 TRBV12-3/TRBV12-4 NA NA
CASSLNPSGVPGVYNEQFF TGTGCCAGCAGCTTAAATCCTAGTGGGGTACCTGGGGTTTACAATGAGCAGTTCTTC TRBJ2-1 TRBV11-2 few NA
CASSLVQGNTEAFF TGTGCCAGCAGCTTAGTTCAGGGGAACACTGAAGCTTTCTTT TRBJ1-1 TRBV7-2 many NA
CASSFSLAGALYNEQFF TGTGCCAGCAGTTTTTCACTAGCGGGAGCCCTTTACAATGAGCAGTTCTTC TRBJ2-1 TRBV12-3/TRBV12-4 NA TRBD2
CASSPPGTHSGNTIYF TGTGCCAGTAGTCCCCCCGGGACCCACTCTGGAAACACCATATATTTT TRBJ1-3 TRBV19 few NA
CASSLVTGGARNEQFF TGTGCCAGCAGCTTAGTAACCGGGGGAGCTAGAAATGAGCAGTTCTTC TRBJ2-1 TRBV11-1 few NA
CASSTLAGGRQETQYF TGTGCCAGCAGTACCTTAGCGGGAGGTCGGCAAGAGACCCAGTACTTC TRBJ2-5 TRBV6-2/TRBV6-3 NA TRBD2
CASSLSFAETQYF TGTGCCAGCAGCTTAAGCTTCGCGGAGACCCAGTACTTC TRBJ2-5 TRBV7-6 many NA
CASSIVGGRASNEQFF TGTGCCAGTAGTATCGTGGGCGGGAGGGCCTCCAATGAGCAGTTCTTC TRBJ2-1 TRBV19 NA TRBD2
CASSAGTFYEQYF TGTGCCAGCAGTGCCGGGACATTCTACGAGCAGTACTTC TRBJ2-7 TRBV28 NA NA
CASSVTGQGARDTQYF TGTGCCAGCAGTGTAACGGGACAGGGGGCGCGAGATACGCAGTATTTT TRBJ2-3 TRBV28 few TRBD1
CASSPSTGGNYGYTF TGTGCCAGCTCACCATCGACAGGGGGAAACTATGGCTACACCTTC TRBJ1-2 TRBV18 NA TRBD1
CASSLTVAGGTDTQYF TGTGCCAGCAGCTTAACGGTGGCGGGAGGAACAGATACGCAGTATTTT TRBJ2-3 TRBV7-2 many TRBD2
CASSTLPVSWRDTDTQYF TGTGCCAGCAGTACACTCCCCGTGTCGTGGCGCGACACAGATACGCAGTATTTT TRBJ2-3 TRBV27 NA NA
CASNEYRDSNQPQHF TGTGCCAGCAACGAATACCGGGACAGCAATCAGCCCCAGCATTTT TRBJ1-5 TRBV7-9 few NA
CASSPQPSATGELFF TGTGCCAGCAGCCCCCAGCCTAGCGCCACCGGGGAGCTGTTTTTT TRBJ2-2 TRBV7-3 NA NA
CASSLGDTPGNTIYF TGTGCCAGCAGCTTAGGGGACACACCTGGAAACACCATATATTTT TRBJ1-3 TRBV7-2 NA NA
CASSATTGGRDEQYF TGTGCCAGCAGCGCGACGACAGGGGGTCGGGACGAGCAGTACTTC TRBJ2-7 TRBV7-2 NA TRBD1
CASSLGGLAGGYNEQFF TGTGCTAGCAGCTTAGGTGGACTAGCGGGGGGCTACAATGAGCAGTTCTTC TRBJ2-1 TRBV7-7 few TRBD2
CASTNPRGQGRSYEQYF TGTGCCAGCACCAACCCCCGCGGACAGGGAAGGTCCTACGAGCAGTACTTC TRBJ2-7 TRBV6-2/TRBV6-3 NA TRBD1
CASSAQGGDYGYTF TGTGCCAGCAGCGCACAGGGAGGAGACTATGGCTACACCTTC TRBJ1-2 TRBV7-2 few NA
CASSIGALNLYGYTF TGTGCCAGTAGTATCGGGGCACTGAACCTCTATGGCTACACCTTC TRBJ1-2 TRBV19 once NA
CASSSRTEGTEAFF TGTGCCAGCAGTTCGAGGACAGAGGGCACTGAAGCTTTCTTT TRBJ1-1 TRBV6-6 NA NA
CASTLASHEQFF TGTGCCAGCACGCTAGCCAGTCATGAGCAGTTCTTC TRBJ2-1 TRBV5-6 few NA
CASRRGELFF TGTGCCAGCAGACGAGGGGAGCTGTTTTTT TRBJ2-2 TRBV6-6 few NA
CASSQEPPGGTQYF TGCGCCAGCAGCCAGGAACCCCCGGGGGGGACGCAGTATTTT TRBJ2-3 TRBV4-3 NA TRBD2
CASRQGGQETQYF TGTGCCAGCAGGCAGGGCGGGCAAGAGACCCAGTACTTC TRBJ2-5 TRBV19 few NA
CASSRGAPKETQYF TGTGCCAGCAGTCGGGGGGCCCCTAAGGAGACCCAGTACTTC TRBJ2-5 TRBV27 NA NA
CASSQGSGNYNEQFF TGCGCCAGCAGCCAAGGAAGCGGGAATTACAATGAGCAGTTCTTC TRBJ2-1 TRBV4-3 few TRBD2